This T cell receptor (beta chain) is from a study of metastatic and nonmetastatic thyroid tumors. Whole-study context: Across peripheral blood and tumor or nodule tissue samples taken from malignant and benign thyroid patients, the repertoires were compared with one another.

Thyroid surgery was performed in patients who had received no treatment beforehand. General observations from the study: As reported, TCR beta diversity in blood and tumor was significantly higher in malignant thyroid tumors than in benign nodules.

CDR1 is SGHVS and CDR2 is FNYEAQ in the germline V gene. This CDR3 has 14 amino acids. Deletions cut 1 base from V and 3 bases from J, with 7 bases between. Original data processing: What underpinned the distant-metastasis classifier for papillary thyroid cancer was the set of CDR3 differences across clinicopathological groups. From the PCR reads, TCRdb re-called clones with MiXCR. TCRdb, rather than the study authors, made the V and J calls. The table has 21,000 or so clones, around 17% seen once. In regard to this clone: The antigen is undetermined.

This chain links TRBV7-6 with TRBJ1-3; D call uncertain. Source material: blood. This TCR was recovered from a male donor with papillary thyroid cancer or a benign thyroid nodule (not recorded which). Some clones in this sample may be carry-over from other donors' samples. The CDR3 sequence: CASSLEGFGNTIYF. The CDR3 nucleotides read TGTGCCAGCAGCTTAGAGGGCTTTGGAAACACCATATATTTT. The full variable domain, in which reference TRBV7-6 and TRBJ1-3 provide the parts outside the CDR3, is GAGVSQSPRYKVTKRGQDVALRCDPISGHVSLYWYRQALGQGPEFLTYFNYEAQQDKSGLPNDRFSAERPEGSISTLTIQRTEQRDSAMYRCASSLEGFGNTIYFGEGSWLTVV.